This section outlines one T cell receptor (beta chain) sequence together with its context. What this receptor recognizes is not known. No much larger clonotype is one base removed from it; base qualities were not supplied. This record belongs to a study of blood T cell repertoires in COVID-19 (dated by TCRdb to the early 2020s). For the study in its entirety: The collaborator samples originated in the United States, Italy and Spain and spanned the acute and convalescent phases of COVID-19. The material from the prospective study consisted of cDNA or gDNA derived from T cells, B-cell-depleted T cells, or PBMCs. Deeply sampled blood TCRbeta repertoires from subjects exposed to, actively infected with, or recovered from COVID-19 were included in the dataset. The repertoires were made available in a free public database intended to serve as a resource for research on the immune response to SARS-CoV-2. The samples were drawn from two sources: the first 160 participants of the ongoing ImmuneRACE study, and 1,254 subjects contributed by 6 global collaborators. A de-identified subject ID, COVID-19 status, age in years and sex were almost always included in the sample metadata. Where available, HLA class I and class II types were obtained from metadata supplied by the sample provider rather than from assay-based typing.

The germline V and J ends show losses of 8 bases and 3 bases respectively, and no gene match explains 7 bases of the junction. CDR1 is given as MNHEY and CDR2 as SVGAGI, both from the germline V gene. The CDR3 starts with the cysteine, ends with the phenylalanine, and has 13 residues. CDR3 DNA is the only sequence kept; it has 39 bases, read in frame from the first base. Overall study outcomes, separate from this receptor: How much clinical and demographic metadata was included differed by source and by participant, and the metadata was provided uncurated.

TCRbeta CDR3 regions were amplified from genomic DNA by means of the immunoSEQ Assay, a bias-controlled multiplex PCR. From the authors' description of their analysis: Within the assay, amplification of reference gene primers was used to estimate how many nucleated cells each sample contained. To quantify the absolute abundance of each unique TCRbeta CDR3 rearrangement, sequence reads were collapsed and filtered. For each sample, productive Simpson clonality was calculated by taking the square root of Simpson's diversity index across productive rearrangements. TCRdb provides this immuneACCESS table in a form limited to in-frame rearrangements. Some clones are lacking; in checked studies, under half of them reflect an unresolved V gene, and why the rest are absent is not known. V and J calls and clone size are given by that table; D and trimming were obtained from the DNA. The sample records 60,000 to 70,000 clones, roughly 85% of which are singletons. 2.5% to 3% of the sample is taken by the ten largest.

Each collaborating institution followed its own protocols to collect whole blood in K2EDTA tubes. For TCRbeta analysis, collaborator samples were shipped as frozen whole blood, as isolated PBMCs, or as DNA extracted from either sample type. Material for sequencing was peripheral blood. The clonotype comes from a man older than 75 with acute or convalescent COVID-19. The chain is encoded by TRBV6-5 joined to TRBJ2-7; 7 junctional bases match TRBD2. The nucleotide sequence reads TGTGCCAGCGTCCCAGCGGGACGCTACGAGCAGTACTTC. It translates as CASVPAGRYEQYF.